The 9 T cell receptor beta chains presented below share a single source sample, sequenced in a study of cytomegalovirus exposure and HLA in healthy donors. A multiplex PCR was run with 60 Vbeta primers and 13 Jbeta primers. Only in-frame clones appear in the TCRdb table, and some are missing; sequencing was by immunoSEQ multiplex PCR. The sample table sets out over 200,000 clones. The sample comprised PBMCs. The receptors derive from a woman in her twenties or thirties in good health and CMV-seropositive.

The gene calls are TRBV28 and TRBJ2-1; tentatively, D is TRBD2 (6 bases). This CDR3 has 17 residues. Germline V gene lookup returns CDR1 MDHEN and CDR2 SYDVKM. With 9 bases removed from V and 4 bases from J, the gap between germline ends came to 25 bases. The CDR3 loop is CASRGWADTSTYNEQFF. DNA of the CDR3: TGTGCCAGTCGAGGGTGGGCGGACACTAGCACATACAATGAGCAGTTCTTC.

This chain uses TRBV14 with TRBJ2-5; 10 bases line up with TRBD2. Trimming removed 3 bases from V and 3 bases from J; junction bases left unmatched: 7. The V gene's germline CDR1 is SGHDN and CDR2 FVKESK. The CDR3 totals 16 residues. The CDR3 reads CASSHGTSARKETQYF. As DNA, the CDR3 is TGTGCCAGCAGCCATGGGACTAGCGCTAGAAAAGAGACCCAGTACTTC.

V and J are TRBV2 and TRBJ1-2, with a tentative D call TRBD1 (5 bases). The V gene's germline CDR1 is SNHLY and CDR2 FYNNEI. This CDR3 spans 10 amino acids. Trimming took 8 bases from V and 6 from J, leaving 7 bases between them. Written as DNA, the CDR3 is TGTGCCAGCCTCAGGGATGGCTACACCTTC. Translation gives CASLRDGYTF.

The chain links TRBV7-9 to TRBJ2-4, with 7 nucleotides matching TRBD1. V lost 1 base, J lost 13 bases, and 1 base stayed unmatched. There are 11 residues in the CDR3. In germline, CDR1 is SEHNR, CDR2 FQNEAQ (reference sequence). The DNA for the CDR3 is TGTGCCAGCAGCTTAGGACAGGGCCAGTACTTC. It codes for CASSLGQGQYF.

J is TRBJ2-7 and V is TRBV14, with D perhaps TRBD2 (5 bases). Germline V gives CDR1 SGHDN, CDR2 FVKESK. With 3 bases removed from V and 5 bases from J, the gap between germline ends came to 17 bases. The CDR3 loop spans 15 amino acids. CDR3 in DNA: TGTGCCAGCAGCCAGCAGCCGGACTCTCCCCACGAGCAGTACTTC. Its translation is CASSQQPDSPHEQYF.

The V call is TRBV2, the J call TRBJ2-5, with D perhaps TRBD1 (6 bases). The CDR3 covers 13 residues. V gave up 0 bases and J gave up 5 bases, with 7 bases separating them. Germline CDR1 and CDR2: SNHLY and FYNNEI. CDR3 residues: CASSEARGETQYF. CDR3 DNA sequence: TGTGCCAGCAGTGAAGCTAGGGGGGAGACCCAGTACTTC.

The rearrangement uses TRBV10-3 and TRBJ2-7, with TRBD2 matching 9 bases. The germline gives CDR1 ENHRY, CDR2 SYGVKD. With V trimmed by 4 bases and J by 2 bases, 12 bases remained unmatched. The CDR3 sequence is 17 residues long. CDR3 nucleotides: TGTGCCATCAGTGTAGCTAGCGGGGTCGGATATGCCTACGAGCAGTACTTC. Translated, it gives CAISVASGVGYAYEQYF.

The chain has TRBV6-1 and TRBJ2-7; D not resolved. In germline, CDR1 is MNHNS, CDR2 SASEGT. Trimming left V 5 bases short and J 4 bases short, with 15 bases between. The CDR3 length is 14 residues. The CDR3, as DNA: TGTGCCAGCAGTAATGGCCCGAATATTTACGAGCAGTACTTC. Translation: CASSNGPNIYEQYF.

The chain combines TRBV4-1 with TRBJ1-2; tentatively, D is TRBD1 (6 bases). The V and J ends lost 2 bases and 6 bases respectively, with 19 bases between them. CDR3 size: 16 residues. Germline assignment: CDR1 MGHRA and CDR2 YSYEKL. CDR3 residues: CASSQQAFTGMDGYTF. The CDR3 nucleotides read TGCGCCAGCAGCCAACAAGCTTTTACAGGGATGGATGGCTACACCTTC.